What follows is one T cell receptor beta chain and its context. Clones were read by immunoSEQ multiplex PCR, and TCRdb kept only the in-frame ones, dropping some. Of 15,000 to 20,000 clones listed, roughly four fifths are singletons. The sample comes from a study of ipilimumab plus nivolumab after autologous stem cell transplantation. CDR1 and CDR2 from the germline V gene are KGHSH and LQKENI. The CDR3 contains 15 residues. V gave up 4 bases and J gave up 2 bases; unmatched junction bases: 2. Sequencing used PBMCs, obtained in a trial of ipilimumab plus nivolumab as post-transplant consolidation. The chain recombines TRBV18 with TRBJ2-6; 7 bases agree with TRBD1. This TCR came from a male donor with diffuse large B-cell lymphoma. The CDR3 bases are TGTGCCAGCTCACGACAGGGCACTGGGGCCAACGTCCTGACTTTC. Protein: CASSRQGTGANVLTF.